The 5 T cell receptor beta chains below all came from one sample that was sequenced in a study of graft-versus-host responses after intestinal transplantation. Graft-derived tissue was subjected to processing to liberate intraepithelial and lamina propria lymphocytes. The method was immunoSEQ multiplex PCR; TCRdb's version includes in-frame clones alone and lacks a portion of them. The table includes around 11,000 clones, about 80% detected once. The sequencing used ileum tissue, collected 23 days after intestinal transplant. All receptors derive from a human patient who received an intestinal transplant, so some T cells may come from the graft donor.

This chain links TRBV9 with TRBJ2-1; possible D gene TRBD2, 5 bases. This CDR3 is 12 amino acids long. From germline, CDR1 is SGDLS and CDR2 YYNGEE. Deletions cut 4 bases from V and 10 bases from J, with 12 bases between. CDR3 protein: CASSSGEDEQFF. The DNA for the CDR3 is TGTGCCAGCAGCTCCGGGGAAGACGAGCAGTTCTTC.

This sequence joins TRBV6-1 and TRBJ1-5, with D perhaps TRBD1 (6 bases). The CDR3 is 15 amino acids. CDR1 is MNHNS and CDR2 is SASEGT in the germline V gene. With 7 bases removed from V and 1 base from J, the gap between germline ends came to 14 bases. CDR3 region: CASKQGGQSNQPQHF. The DNA of the CDR3 is TGTGCCAGCAAACAGGGTGGGCAGAGCAATCAGCCCCAGCATTTT.

This chain links TRBV9 with TRBJ2-7, with TRBD2 identical over 14 bases. This CDR3 is 16 amino acids long. Germline CDR1 SGDLS, CDR2 YYNGEE. The J segment lost 5 bases and the V segment lost 0 bases, leaving 4 bases of the junction unmatched. The CDR3 protein is CASSVGTSGRLDEQYF. Written as DNA, the CDR3 is TGTGCCAGCAGCGTAGGGACTAGCGGGAGGCTTGACGAGCAGTACTTC.

This chain connects TRBV27 to TRBJ1-2; 7 positions agree with TRBD1. The germline gives CDR1 MNHEY, CDR2 SMNVEV (reference sequence). Trimming removed 5 bases from V and 0 bases from J; junction bases left unmatched: 15. CDR3 size: 18 residues. The CDR3 loop reads CASSPIPPLRGPNYGYTF. The CDR3 nucleotides are TGTGCCAGCAGTCCCATCCCCCCCCTAAGGGGGCCTAACTATGGCTACACCTTC.

The CDR3 region is CASSLLIEAFF. In DNA form, the CDR3 reads TGTGCCAGCTCCCTCCTCATTGAAGCTTTCTTT. This chain uses TRBV2 with TRBJ1-1, with D unclear. The V and J ends lost 8 bases and 7 bases respectively, with 11 bases between them. The CDR3 covers 11 residues. Germline V lookup: CDR1 SNHLY, CDR2 FYNNEI.